The 9 T cell receptor beta chains below were found in one sample sequenced in a study of early T cells in non-severe SARS-CoV-2 infection. TCRdb passed the 5' RACE reads through MiXCR, listing each CDR3 protein once. Here the sample spans roughly 51,000 distinct CDR3 sequences, about 6.3% being singletons. The sample here was whole blood, taken at baseline. Every receptor here comes from an adult who was a healthcare worker with PCR-confirmed SARS-CoV-2 infection or an uninfected control (not recorded which).

This clonotype was observed many times. V and J are TRBV7-9 and TRBJ1-1; unclear D gene. The CDR3 sequence is 14 residues long. The germline gives CDR1 SEHNR, CDR2 FQNEAQ (reference sequence). Trimming took off 5 bases at V and 2 bases at J, with 12 bases between the two ends. This CDR3 is CASSLHGSNTEAFF. CDR3 sequence (DNA): TGTGCCAGCAGCCTACATGGGAGTAACACTGAAGCTTTCTTT.

This clonotype was observed a few times. Written as DNA, the CDR3 is TGTGCCAGCAGGGTATGGCAGAGGGGAGACACTGAAGCTTTCTTT. Translation gives CASRVWQRGDTEAFF. The chain couples TRBV6-5 to TRBJ1-1, with D perhaps TRBD1 (5 bases). Germline-derived CDR1 and CDR2 are MNHEY and SVGAGI. The CDR3 covers 15 residues. Trimming pared 6 bases from V and 3 bases from J, leaving 17 bases between.

The table lists this clonotype with many counts. The rearrangement uses TRBV4-2 and TRBJ2-3; D may match TRBD1 or TRBD2 (6 bases each). From germline, CDR1 is LGHNA and CDR2 YNFKEQ. V was trimmed by 4 bases and J by 4 bases, leaving 21 bases between them. The CDR3 contains 17 residues. The CDR3 DNA is TGTGCCAGCAGCCTTACCCCTCGGGGGAGACAGGCAGATACGCAGTATTTT. Translation gives CASSLTPRGRQADTQYF.

This clonotype was seen at least ten times. The chain is built from TRBV6-2 or TRBV6-3 and TRBJ2-7; D could derive from TRBD1 or TRBD2 (5 bases each). The CDR3 loop spans 14 amino acids. The V end was cut by 1 base, the J end by 6 bases, with 13 bases between. From germline, CDR1 is MNHEY and CDR2 SVGEGT. The CDR3 region has the DNA TGTGCCAGCAGTTACTATGGGGGAGTTGGCGAGCAGTACTTC. It is translated as CASSYYGGVGEQYF.

There are many counts of this clonotype. The chain carries TRBV6-2 or TRBV6-3 and TRBJ2-7; D gene uncertain. The CDR3 has 15 residues. V gave up 7 bases and J gave up 0 bases, with 16 bases separating them. Germline V CDR1 and CDR2: MNHEY, SVGEGT. The CDR3, as DNA: TGTGCCAGCAACCAAAACAGCTTCCCCTCCTACGAGCAGTACTTC. Its translation: CASNQNSFPSYEQYF.

The chain's CDR3 is CSARLAGGPYNEQFF. The CDR3 DNA is TGCAGTGCTAGACTAGCGGGGGGGCCTTACAATGAGCAGTTCTTC. The V gene is TRBV20-1, the J gene TRBJ2-1, with TRBD2 matching 12 bases. With V trimmed by 2 bases and J by 4 bases, 3 bases remained unmatched. Germline lookup yields CDR1 DFQATT and CDR2 SNEGSKA (reference sequence). This CDR3 is 15 amino acids long.

This clonotype was detected many times. The rearrangement uses TRBV20-1 and TRBJ2-2; no clear D. V was trimmed by 5 bases and J by 0 bases, leaving 4 bases between them. The CDR3 contains 12 residues. CDR1 is DFQATT, CDR2 SNEGSKA, per germline (reference sequence). Here the CDR3 reads CSAGANTGELFF. CDR3 nucleotides: TGCAGTGCTGGAGCGAACACCGGGGAGCTGTTTTTT.

This clonotype was recorded at least ten times. The rearrangement links TRBV19 to TRBJ1-5; 9 bases are a match to TRBD1. Germline lookup yields CDR1 LNHDA and CDR2 SQIVND (reference sequence). V gave up 4 bases and J gave up 5 bases; unmatched junction bases: 6. CDR3 length: 15 residues. The CDR3 DNA reads TGTGCCAGTAGTACAGGGACAGGGAACCATCAGCCCCAGCATTTT. Its protein product is CASSTGTGNHQPQHF.

This clonotype has a count of ten or more. The gene calls are TRBV20-1 and TRBJ2-3, with 8 bases fitting TRBD1. V lost 6 bases, J lost 0 bases, and 5 bases stayed unmatched. Germline V CDR1 and CDR2: DFQATT, SNEGSKA (reference sequence). CDR3 length equals 14 residues. In DNA, the CDR3 is TGCAGTGCCAGGGACAGGCGTAGCACAGATACGCAGTATTTT. This translates into CSARDRRSTDTQYF.